Each of the 18 T cell receptor beta chains below was sequenced from the same sample in a study of T cell responses to AZD1222 COVID-19 vaccine. TCRdb's table, derived via immunoSEQ multiplex PCR, lists solely in-frame clones and lacks some. Of approximately 120,000 clones listed, roughly 90% are singletons. The source was peripheral blood, collected on day 0 of AZD1222 vaccination. The origin of the receptors is an adult in good health.

Regarding this clone: Other nucleotide sequences in the sample specify the same CDR3. The chain combines TRBV9 with TRBJ1-1, with D unclear. This CDR3 contains 13 residues. Per the germline V gene, CDR1 is SGDLS and CDR2 is YYNGEE. With 0 bases removed from V and 1 base from J, the gap between germline ends came to 4 bases. The CDR3 DNA reads as TGTGCCAGCAGCGTAGGTACGAACACTGAAGCTTTCTTT. Translated, it gives CASSVGTNTEAFF. The full variable domain, rest sourced from reference TRBV9 and TRBJ1-1, is DSGVTQTPKHLITATGQRVTLRCSPRSGDLSVYWYQQSLDQGLQFLIQYYNGEERAKGNILERFSAQQFPDLHSELNLSSLELGDSALYFCASSVGTNTEAFFGQGTRLTVV.

The CDR3 loop reads CASSRDRWNTGELFF. In DNA, the CDR3 is TGTGCCAGCAGTCGCGACAGGTGGAACACCGGGGAGCTGTTTTTT. The rearrangement links TRBV6-6 to TRBJ2-2; possibly TRBD1 for D (6 bases). V lost 5 bases and J lost 1, with 11 bases in between. Germline V gene lookup returns CDR1 MNHNY and CDR2 SVGAGI (reference sequence). The CDR3 extends over 15 amino acids.

The chain has TRBV3-1 (or the pseudogene TRBV3-2) and TRBJ1-6, with TRBD1 matching 9 bases. This CDR3 is built from 14 residues. The germline gives CDR1 LGHDT, CDR2 YNNKEL (reference sequence). V trimming: 5 bases; J trimming: 6 bases; junction bases outside the gene matches: 2. CDR3 protein: CASSDRGSNSPLHF. The DNA of the CDR3 is TGTGCCAGCAGCGACAGGGGGAGTAATTCACCCCTCCACTTT.

The chain is built from TRBV24-1 and TRBJ2-2, with no clear D. The CDR3 covers 13 residues. Trimming took 3 bases from V and 3 from J, leaving 4 bases between them. The germline V gene has CDR1 KGHDR and CDR2 SFDVKD. CDR3 coding DNA: TGTGCCACCAGTGATCCATACACCGGGGAGCTGTTTTTT. Protein sequence: CATSDPYTGELFF.

V is TRBV18 and J is TRBJ1-1; D might be TRBD1 (5 bases). Looked up from germline, CDR1 is KGHSH and CDR2 is LQKENI. The CDR3 has 15 amino acids. Trimming stripped 3 bases from V and 5 bases from J, with 16 bases between. Here the CDR3 DNA reads TGTGCCAGCTCACCTACCCAGGGTTCTCGGACTGAAGCTTTCTTT. Translated, it gives CASSPTQGSRTEAFF.

The gene calls are TRBV28 and TRBJ1-5; no clear D gene. V was trimmed by 9 bases and J by 3 bases, leaving 12 bases between them. Germline assignment: CDR1 MDHEN and CDR2 SYDVKM. CDR3 size: 13 residues. CDR3 in DNA: TGTGCCAGTGAACGCGGAGACAATCAGCCCCAGCATTTT. Encoded protein: CASERGDNQPQHF.

V gene TRBV4-1 combines with J gene TRBJ2-7, with 11 bases fitting TRBD1. CDR1 MGHRA and CDR2 YSYEKL come from the germline V gene. This CDR3 contains 14 residues. J was trimmed by 3 bases and V by 6 bases; bases with no gene match: 4. The CDR3 region is CASSWGQGGYEQYF. DNA of the CDR3: TGCGCCAGCAGTTGGGGACAGGGGGGCTACGAGCAGTACTTC.

The chain has TRBV6-5 and TRBJ1-6, with a possible D match to TRBD1 (5 bases). This CDR3 has 16 amino acids. Trimming left V 2 bases short and J 8 bases short, with 16 bases between. Germline lookup yields CDR1 MNHEY and CDR2 SVGAGI. The CDR3 spells CASSYQGGTLHSPLHF. The CDR3 DNA is TGTGCCAGCAGTTACCAGGGAGGGACCTTACATTCACCCCTCCACTTT.

The rearrangement uses TRBV21-1 and TRBJ1-5; no check of the table's D call, TRBD1, against the DNA was made. TRBV21-1 is listed as a pseudogene. This CDR3 is 15 amino acids long. The CDR3 here is CASSTLGQANQPQHF. CDR3 sequence (DNA): TGTGCCAGCAGCACTTTGGGACAGGCCAATCAGCCCCAGCATTTT.

The V and J genes are TRBV7-9 and TRBJ1-1; TRBD1 might be the D (6 bases). Trimming took off 5 bases at V and 1 base at J, with 14 bases between the two ends. Germline V gives CDR1 SEHNR, CDR2 FQNEAQ (reference sequence). This CDR3 has 15 amino acids. The DNA of the CDR3 is TGTGCCAGCAGCCCTGGACAGACCCCGAACACTGAAGCTTTCTTT. Translation: CASSPGQTPNTEAFF.

The chain uses TRBV10-1 and TRBJ1-5, with 7 bases matching TRBD1. The CDR3 runs to 12 residues. The J segment lost 7 bases and the V segment lost 9 bases, leaving 6 bases of the junction unmatched. Germline V gives CDR1 WNHNN, CDR2 SYGVQD (reference sequence). This CDR3 reads CARDREGQPQHF. The CDR3 coding sequence is TGCGCCAGAGACAGGGAGGGACAGCCCCAGCATTTT.

The rearrangement links TRBV7-9 to TRBJ2-3, with unresolved D. Trimming removed 5 bases at V and 6 bases at J, with 12 bases between. Germline values: CDR1 SEHNR, CDR2 FQNEAQ (reference sequence). The CDR3 consists of 13 residues. As DNA, the CDR3 is TGTGCCAGCAGCCCCTGGGAAGACGATACGCAGTATTTT. It codes for CASSPWEDDTQYF. Using reference TRBV7-9 and TRBJ2-3 for the parts outside the CDR3, the full variable domain is DTGVSQNPRHKITKRGQNVTFRCDPISEHNRLYWYRQTLGQGPEFLTYFQNEAQLEKSRLLSDRFSAERPKGSFSTLEIQRTEQGDSAMYLCASSPWEDDTQYFGPGTRLTVL.

The V call is TRBV7-2, the J call TRBJ2-1, with no clear D. Trimming pared 4 bases from V and 4 bases from J, leaving 8 bases between. Germline CDR1 and CDR2: SGHTA and FQGNSA. The CDR3 runs to 13 residues. Here the CDR3 reads CASSSTSYNEQFF. Here the CDR3 DNA reads TGTGCCAGCAGCTCAACAAGTTACAATGAGCAGTTCTTC.

V and J are TRBV3-1 (or the pseudogene TRBV3-2) and TRBJ1-2; D is perhaps TRBD1 (6 bases). V lost 4 bases and J lost 6, with 9 bases in between. The CDR3 contains 12 residues. Germline V gene data show CDR1 as LGHDT and CDR2 as YNNKEL (reference sequence). The CDR3 reads CASSRGLDGYTF. In DNA form, the CDR3 reads TGTGCCAGCAGCCGGGGGCTCGATGGCTACACCTTC.

The chain couples TRBV18 to TRBJ1-1, with 9 nucleotides matching TRBD1. V was pared by 2 bases and J by 1 base, with 5 bases of the junction left unmatched. The CDR3 sequence is 16 residues long. The germline CDR1 and CDR2 sequences are KGHSH and LQKENI. CDR3 sequence: CASSPSRTGANTEAFF. Written as DNA, the CDR3 is TGTGCCAGCTCACCATCGCGGACAGGGGCGAACACTGAAGCTTTCTTT.

The chain is built from TRBV19 and TRBJ1-2; D might be TRBD1 (6 bases). CDR1 LNHDA and CDR2 SQIVND come from the germline V gene (reference sequence). This CDR3 is built from 13 residues. The V gene lost 5 bases and the J gene lost 8 bases, with 15 bases spanning the gap. CDR3 amino acids: CASSSQDSPGYTF. The DNA of the CDR3 is TGTGCCAGTAGTTCCCAGGACAGCCCCGGCTACACCTTC. Together with reference TRBV19 and TRBJ1-2, the CDR3 gives the full variable domain: DGGITQSPKYLFRKEGQNVTLSCEQNLNHDAMYWYRQDPGQGLRLIYYSQIVNDFQKGDIAEGYSVSREKKESFPLTVTSAQKNPTAFYLCASSSQDSPGYTFGSGTRLTVV.

The J gene is TRBJ1-4, the V gene TRBV19, with D perhaps matching TRBD1 (5 bases). The CDR3 spans 14 residues. Germline values: CDR1 LNHDA, CDR2 SQIVND (reference sequence). The V gene lost 5 bases and the J gene lost 4 bases, with 11 bases spanning the gap. CDR3 loop: CASSADRNNEKLFF. Written as DNA, the CDR3 is TGTGCCAGTAGTGCCGACAGAAATAATGAAAAACTGTTTTTT.

V and J are TRBV7-8 and TRBJ2-2; D not certain. Germline values: CDR1 SGHVS, CDR2 FQNEAQ. This CDR3 spans 14 amino acids. V gave up 5 bases and J gave up 4 bases, with 11 bases separating them. This chain's CDR3 is CASSVGRSTGELFF. CDR3 sequence (DNA): TGTGCCAGCAGCGTAGGCCGGTCCACCGGGGAGCTGTTTTTT.